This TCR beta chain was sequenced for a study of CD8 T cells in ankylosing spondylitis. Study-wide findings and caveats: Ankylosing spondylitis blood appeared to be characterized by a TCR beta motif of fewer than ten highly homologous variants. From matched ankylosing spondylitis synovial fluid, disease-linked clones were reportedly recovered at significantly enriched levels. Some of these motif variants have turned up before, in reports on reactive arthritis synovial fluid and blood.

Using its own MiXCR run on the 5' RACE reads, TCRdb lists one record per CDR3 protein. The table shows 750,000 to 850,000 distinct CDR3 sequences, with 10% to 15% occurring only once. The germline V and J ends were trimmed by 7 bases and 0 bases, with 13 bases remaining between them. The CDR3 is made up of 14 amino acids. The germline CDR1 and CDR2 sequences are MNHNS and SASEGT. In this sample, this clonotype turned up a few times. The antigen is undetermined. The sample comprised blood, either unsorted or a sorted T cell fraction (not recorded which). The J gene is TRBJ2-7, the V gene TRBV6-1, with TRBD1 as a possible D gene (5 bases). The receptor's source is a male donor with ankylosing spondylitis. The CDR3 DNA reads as TGTGCCAGCACCCTTAGACAGAGCTCCTACGAGCAGTACTTC. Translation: CASTLRQSSYEQYF.